This T cell receptor (beta chain) stems from a study of blood T cell repertoires in COVID-19. Method: immunoSEQ multiplex PCR; TCRdb's copy keeps in-frame clones and lacks some. This sample yields some 100,000 clones, of which over 75% are seen a single time; 17% belongs to the top ten. The V end lost 8 bases, the J end lost 0 bases, and 10 bases lay between the germline ends. Germline lookup yields CDR1 LGHDT and CDR2 YNNKEL (reference sequence). This CDR3 has 13 residues. Sample: peripheral blood. V usage is TRBV3-1 (or the pseudogene TRBV3-2) and J usage is TRBJ1-2; no clear D gene. The source of this sequence is a human donor in a cohort sampled during active COVID-19. The CDR3 loop reads CASAPGANYGYTF. The CDR3 DNA is TGTGCCAGCGCCCCGGGAGCTAACTATGGCTACACCTTC.